Sequencing of this T cell receptor (beta chain) was carried out in a study of cytomegalovirus exposure and HLA in healthy donors. Study-level points and caveats: Available immune exposure information was restricted to CMV serostatus only. As was reported, the classifier diagnosed cytomegalovirus status with high specificity and sensitivity.

The V and J ends lost 1 base and 7 bases, in that order; junction bases with no gene match: 10. Looked up from germline, CDR1 is LGHNA and CDR2 is YNFKEQ. This CDR3 contains 16 residues. Concerning this clone itself: Its antigen is currently unknown.

Amplification used 60 Vbeta primers and 13 Jbeta primers. Method: immunoSEQ multiplex PCR; TCRdb's copy keeps in-frame clones and lacks some. Seen in this sample are roughly 88,000 clones; the ten most common clones hold roughly 15%. The source is a man in his fifties or sixties in good health and CMV-seropositive. Sequencing used PBMCs. This sequence joins TRBV4-2 and TRBJ1-5; 7 bases align to TRBD1. CDR3 region: CASSQVPTGVFQPQHF. The CDR3 DNA reads as TGTGCCAGCAGCCAAGTTCCCACAGGGGTTTTCCAGCCCCAGCATTTT.